This T cell receptor beta chain was obtained from a study of PD-L1 blockade in urothelial cancer. V lost 0 bases, J lost 4 bases, and 16 bases lay in between. Per germline, CDR1 SGHVS and CDR2 FNYEAQ. The CDR3 runs to 17 residues. Clones were sequenced by immunoSEQ multiplex PCR, and TCRdb holds only the in-frame ones, with some missing. The table lists 95,000 to 150,000 clones, about 82% of them singletons. This sample's time point: peripheral blood 6 weeks after treatment start. Urothelial carcinoma, locally advanced or metastatic, affected the patients. The receptor's source is a man aged 50 or older with urothelial cancer. The chain employs TRBV7-6 and TRBJ2-1; D is unresolved. Sample: PBMCs, taken around atezolizumab (anti-PD-L1) treatment. CDR3 amino acids: CASSLAAPEVAYNEQFF. CDR3 nucleotide sequence: TGTGCCAGCAGCTTAGCGGCTCCTGAGGTCGCGTACAATGAGCAGTTCTTC.